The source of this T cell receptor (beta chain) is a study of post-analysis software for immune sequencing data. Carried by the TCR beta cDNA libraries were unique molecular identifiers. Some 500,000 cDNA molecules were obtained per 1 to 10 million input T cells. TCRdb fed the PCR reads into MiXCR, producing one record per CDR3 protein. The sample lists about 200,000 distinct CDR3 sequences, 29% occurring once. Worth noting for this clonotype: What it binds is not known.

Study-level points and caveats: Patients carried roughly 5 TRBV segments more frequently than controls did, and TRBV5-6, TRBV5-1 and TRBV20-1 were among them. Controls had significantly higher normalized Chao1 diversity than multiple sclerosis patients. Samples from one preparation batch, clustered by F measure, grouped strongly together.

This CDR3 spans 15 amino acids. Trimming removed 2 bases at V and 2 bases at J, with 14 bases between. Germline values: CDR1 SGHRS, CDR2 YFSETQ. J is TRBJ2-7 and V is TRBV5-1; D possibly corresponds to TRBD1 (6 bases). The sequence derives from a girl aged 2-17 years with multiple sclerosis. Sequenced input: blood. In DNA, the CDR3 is TGCGCCAGCAGCTTAAATACAGGGAATCCCTACGAGCAGTACTTC. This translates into CASSLNTGNPYEQYF.